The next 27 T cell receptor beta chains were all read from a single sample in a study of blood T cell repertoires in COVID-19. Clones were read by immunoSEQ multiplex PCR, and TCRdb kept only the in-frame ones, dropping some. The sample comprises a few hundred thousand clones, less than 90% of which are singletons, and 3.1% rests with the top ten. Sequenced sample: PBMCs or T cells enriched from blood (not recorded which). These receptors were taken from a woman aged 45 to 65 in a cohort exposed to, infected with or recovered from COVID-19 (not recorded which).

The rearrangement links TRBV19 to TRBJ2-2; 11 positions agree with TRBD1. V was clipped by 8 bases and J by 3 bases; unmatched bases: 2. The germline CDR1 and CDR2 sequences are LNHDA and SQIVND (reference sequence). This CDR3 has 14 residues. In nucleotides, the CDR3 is TGTGCCAGTGGGGACAGGGGGTACACCGGGGAGCTGTTTTTT. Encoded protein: CASGDRGYTGELFF. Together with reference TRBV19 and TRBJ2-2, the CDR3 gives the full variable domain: DGGITQSPKYLFRKEGQNVTLSCEQNLNHDAMYWYRQDPGQGLRLIYYSQIVNDFQKGDIAEGYSVSREKKESFPLTVTSAQKNPTAFYLCASGDRGYTGELFFGEGSRLTVL.

The CDR3 protein is CATLLGGAWDEQFF. The CDR3 DNA reads as TGCGCCACGCTTTTGGGCGGGGCGTGGGATGAGCAGTTCTTC. The genes are TRBV10-2 and TRBJ2-1; perhaps TRBD2 as D (6 bases). The V gene lost 10 bases and the J gene lost 8 bases, with 21 bases spanning the gap. Germline lookup yields CDR1 WSHSY and CDR2 SAAADI. The CDR3 spans 14 residues.

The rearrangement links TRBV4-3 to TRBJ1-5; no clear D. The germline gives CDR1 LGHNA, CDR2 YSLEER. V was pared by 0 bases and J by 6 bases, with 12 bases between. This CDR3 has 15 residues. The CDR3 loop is CASSQDRSSGQPQHF. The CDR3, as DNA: TGCGCCAGCAGCCAAGATCGTAGTAGCGGTCAGCCCCAGCATTTT.

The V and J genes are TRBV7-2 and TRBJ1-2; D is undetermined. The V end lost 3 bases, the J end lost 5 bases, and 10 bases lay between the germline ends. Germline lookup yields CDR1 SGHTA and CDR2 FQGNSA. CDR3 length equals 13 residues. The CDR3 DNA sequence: TGTGCCAGCAGCTTTATTGGGGAGTATGGCTACACCTTC. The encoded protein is CASSFIGEYGYTF.

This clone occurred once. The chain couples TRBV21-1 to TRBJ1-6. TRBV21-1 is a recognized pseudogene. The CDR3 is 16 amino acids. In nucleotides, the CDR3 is TGTGCCAGCAGCGGGGGAGGACGCTCCTATAATTCACCCCTCCACTTT. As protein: CASSGGGRSYNSPLHF.

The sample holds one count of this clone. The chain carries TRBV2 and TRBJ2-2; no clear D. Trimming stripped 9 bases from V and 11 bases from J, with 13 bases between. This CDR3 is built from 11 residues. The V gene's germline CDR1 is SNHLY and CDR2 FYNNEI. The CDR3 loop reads CASAWATELFF. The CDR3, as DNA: TGTGCCAGTGCGTGGGCCACAGAGCTGTTTTTT. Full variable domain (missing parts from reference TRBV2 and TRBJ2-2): EPEVTQTPSHQVTQMGQEVILRCVPISNHLYFYWYRQILGQKVEFLVSFYNNEISEKSEIFDDQFSVERPDGSNFTLKIRSTKLEDSAMYFCASAWATELFFGEGSRLTVL.

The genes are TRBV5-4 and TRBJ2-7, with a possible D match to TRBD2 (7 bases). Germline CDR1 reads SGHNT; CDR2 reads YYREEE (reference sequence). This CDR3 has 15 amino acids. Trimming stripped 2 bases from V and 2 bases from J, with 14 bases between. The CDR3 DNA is TGTGCCAGCAGCTTAGGGGGGGCCACCCCCTACGAGCAGTACTTC. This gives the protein CASSLGGATPYEQYF. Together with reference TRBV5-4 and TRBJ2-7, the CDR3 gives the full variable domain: ETGVTQSPTHLIKTRGQQVTLRCSSQSGHNTVSWYQQALGQGPQFIFQYYREEENGRGNFPPRFSGLQFPNYSSELNVNALELDDSALYLCASSLGGATPYEQYFGPGTRLTVT.

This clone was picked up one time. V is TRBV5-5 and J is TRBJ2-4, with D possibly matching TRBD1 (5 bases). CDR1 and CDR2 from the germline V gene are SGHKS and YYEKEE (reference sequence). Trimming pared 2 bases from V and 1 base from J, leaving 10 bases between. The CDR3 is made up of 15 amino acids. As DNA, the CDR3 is TGTGCCAGCAGCTTACTCAGGGTTGCCAAAAACATTCAGTACTTC. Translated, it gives CASSLLRVAKNIQYF.

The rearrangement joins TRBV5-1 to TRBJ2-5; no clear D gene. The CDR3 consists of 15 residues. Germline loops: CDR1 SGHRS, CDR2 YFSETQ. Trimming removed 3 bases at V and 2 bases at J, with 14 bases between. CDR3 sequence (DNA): TGCGCCAGCAGCTCCCTTGGATCACTACAAGAGACCCAGTACTTC. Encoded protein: CASSSLGSLQETQYF.

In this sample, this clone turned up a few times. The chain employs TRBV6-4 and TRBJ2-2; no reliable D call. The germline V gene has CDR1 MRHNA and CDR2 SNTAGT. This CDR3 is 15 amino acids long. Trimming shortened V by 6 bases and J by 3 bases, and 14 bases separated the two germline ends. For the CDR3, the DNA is TGTGCCAGCAGAGCATCGACTCAGCACACCGGGGAGCTGTTTTTT. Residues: CASRASTQHTGELFF.

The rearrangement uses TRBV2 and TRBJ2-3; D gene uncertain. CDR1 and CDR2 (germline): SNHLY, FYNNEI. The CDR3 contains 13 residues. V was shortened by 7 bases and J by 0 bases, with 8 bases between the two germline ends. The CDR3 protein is CASNSRSTDTQYF. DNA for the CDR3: TGTGCCAGCAACTCGCGGAGCACAGATACGCAGTATTTT.

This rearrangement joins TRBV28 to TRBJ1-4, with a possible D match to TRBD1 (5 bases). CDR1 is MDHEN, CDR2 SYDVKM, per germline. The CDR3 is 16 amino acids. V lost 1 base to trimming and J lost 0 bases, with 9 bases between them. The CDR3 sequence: CASSLSGGTTNEKLFF. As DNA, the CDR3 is TGTGCCAGCAGTTTATCTGGGGGGACAACTAATGAAAAACTGTTTTTT.

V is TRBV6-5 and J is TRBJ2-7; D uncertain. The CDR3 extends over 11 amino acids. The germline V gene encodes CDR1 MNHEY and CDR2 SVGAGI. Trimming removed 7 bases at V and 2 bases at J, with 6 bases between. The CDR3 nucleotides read TGTGCCAGCACCATAGCCTACGAGCAGTACTTC. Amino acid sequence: CASTIAYEQYF.

The CDR3 nucleotides read TGTGCCAGCAGCTTAAGGGCCGCGACTAGCGGGGGGGAGCAGTTCTTC. This translates into CASSLRAATSGGEQFF. V usage is TRBV7-3 and J usage is TRBJ2-1; 13 positions match TRBD2. The trim removed 1 base at V and 10 bases at J, leaving 7 bases unmatched. This CDR3 is 16 amino acids long. Germline V lookup: CDR1 SGHTA, CDR2 FQGTGA.

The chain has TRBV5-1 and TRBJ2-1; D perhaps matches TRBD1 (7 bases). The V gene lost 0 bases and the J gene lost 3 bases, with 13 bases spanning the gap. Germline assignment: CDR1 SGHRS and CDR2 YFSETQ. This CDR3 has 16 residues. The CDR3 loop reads CASSLEGAGSYNEQFF. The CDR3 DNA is TGCGCCAGCAGCTTGGAGGGGGCGGGGAGCTACAATGAGCAGTTCTTC.

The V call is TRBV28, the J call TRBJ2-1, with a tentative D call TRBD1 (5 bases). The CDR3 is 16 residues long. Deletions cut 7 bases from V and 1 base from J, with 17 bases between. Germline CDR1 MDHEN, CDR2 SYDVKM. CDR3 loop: CASTSPQGSSYNEQFF. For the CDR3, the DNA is TGTGCCAGCACTTCACCGCAGGGTTCATCCTACAATGAGCAGTTCTTC. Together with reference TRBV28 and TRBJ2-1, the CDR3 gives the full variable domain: DVKVTQSSRYLVKRTGEKVFLECVQDMDHENMFWYRQDPGLGLRLIYFSYDVKMKEKGDIPEGYSVSREKKERFSLILESASTNQTSMYLCASTSPQGSSYNEQFFGPGTRLTVL.

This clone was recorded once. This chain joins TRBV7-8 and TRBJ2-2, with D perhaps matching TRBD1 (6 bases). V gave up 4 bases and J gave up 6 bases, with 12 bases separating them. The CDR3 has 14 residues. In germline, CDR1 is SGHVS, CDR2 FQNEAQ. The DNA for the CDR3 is TGTGCCAGCAGCTCCCAAACAGGGTCCGGGGAGCTGTTTTTT. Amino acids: CASSSQTGSGELFF. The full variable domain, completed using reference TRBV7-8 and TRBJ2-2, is GAGVSQSPRYKVAKRGQDVALRCDPISGHVSLFWYQQALGQGPEFLTYFQNEAQLDKSGLPSDRFFAERPEGSVSTLKIQRTQQEDSAVYLCASSSQTGSGELFFGEGSRLTVL.

The CDR3 spells CASSPLGAYTDTQYF. In DNA form, the CDR3 reads TGTGCCAGCAGCCCCCTCGGAGCGTACACAGATACGCAGTATTTT. This chain links TRBV11-2 with TRBJ2-3; D not resolved. Germline CDR1 SGHAT, CDR2 FQNNGV. The CDR3 is made up of 15 amino acids. Between the trimmed V and J ends, which lost 5 bases and 2 bases, there was a span of 14 bases.

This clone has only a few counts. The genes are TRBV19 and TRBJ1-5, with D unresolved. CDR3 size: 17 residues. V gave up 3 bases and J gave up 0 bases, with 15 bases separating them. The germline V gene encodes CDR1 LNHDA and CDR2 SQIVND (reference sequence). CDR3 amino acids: CASSMGVGRYSNQPQHF. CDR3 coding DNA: TGTGCCAGTAGTATGGGAGTTGGTAGATATAGCAATCAGCCCCAGCATTTT.

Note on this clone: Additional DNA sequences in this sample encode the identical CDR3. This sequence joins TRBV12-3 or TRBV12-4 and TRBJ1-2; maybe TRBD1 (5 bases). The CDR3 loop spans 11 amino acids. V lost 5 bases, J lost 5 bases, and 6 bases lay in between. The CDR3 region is CASSPGYGYTF. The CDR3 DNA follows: TGTGCCAGCAGTCCAGGGTATGGCTACACCTTC.

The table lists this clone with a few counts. CDR3 DNA: TGTGCCAGCAGCTTGTCTCCAGGGGGCCAGCCCCAGCATTTT. It codes for CASSLSPGGQPQHF. The chain links TRBV5-6 to TRBJ1-5, with 8 nucleotides matching TRBD1. The CDR3 extends over 14 amino acids. Per germline, CDR1 SGHDT and CDR2 YYEEEE. The trim removed 1 base at V and 7 bases at J, leaving 4 bases unmatched. The variable domain in full, with the rest retrieved from reference TRBV5-6 and TRBJ1-5, is DAGVTQSPTHLIKTRGQQVTLRCSPKSGHDTVSWYQQALGQGPQFIFQYYEEEERQRGNFPDRFSGHQFPNYSSELNVNALLLGDSALYLCASSLSPGGQPQHFGDGTRLSIL.

Here the CDR3 reads CASTQGSGNTIYF. In DNA form, the CDR3 reads TGTGCCAGCACCCAGGGCTCTGGAAACACCATATATTTT. The V call is TRBV5-6, the J call TRBJ1-3; possible D gene TRBD1, 5 bases. Trimming took 6 bases from V and 0 from J, leaving 7 bases between them. Germline V gives CDR1 SGHDT, CDR2 YYEEEE. The CDR3 extends over 13 amino acids.

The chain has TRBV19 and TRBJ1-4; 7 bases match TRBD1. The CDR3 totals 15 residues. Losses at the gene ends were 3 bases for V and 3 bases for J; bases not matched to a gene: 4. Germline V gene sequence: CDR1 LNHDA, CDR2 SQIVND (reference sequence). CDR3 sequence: CASSMTGLSNEKLFF. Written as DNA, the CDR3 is TGTGCCAGTAGTATGACAGGGCTGTCTAATGAAAAACTGTTTTTT.

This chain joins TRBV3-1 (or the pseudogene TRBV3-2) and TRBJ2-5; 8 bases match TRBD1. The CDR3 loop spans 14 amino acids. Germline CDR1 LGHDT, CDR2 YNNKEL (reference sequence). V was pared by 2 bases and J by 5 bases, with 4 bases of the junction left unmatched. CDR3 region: CASSQQGAIETQYF. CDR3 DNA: TGTGCCAGCAGCCAACAGGGGGCAATCGAGACCCAGTACTTC.

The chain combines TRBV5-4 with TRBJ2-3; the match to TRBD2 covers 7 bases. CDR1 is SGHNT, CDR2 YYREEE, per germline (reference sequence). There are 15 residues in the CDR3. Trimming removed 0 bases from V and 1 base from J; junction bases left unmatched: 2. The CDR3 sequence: CASSLDAGGTDTQYF. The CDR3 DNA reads TGTGCCAGCAGCTTGGACGCGGGGGGCACAGATACGCAGTATTTT.

The CDR3 loop is CASSQLGTGEVTQYF. The CDR3 DNA follows: TGCGCCAGCAGCCAACTGGGGACAGGGGAGGTGACCCAGTACTTC. The chain recombines TRBV5-1 with TRBJ2-5; 10 nucleotides align to TRBD1. The CDR3 consists of 15 residues. Germline V CDR1 and CDR2: SGHRS, YFSETQ. V shed 4 bases and J 7 bases; nucleotides not matched to a gene: 10.

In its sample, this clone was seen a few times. CDR3 nucleotide sequence: TGTGCCAGCAGTTCTGAAGGGGCTGGTAGGGAAAAACTGTTTTTT. Residues: CASSSEGAGREKLFF. The chain couples TRBV28 to TRBJ1-4, with a possible D match to TRBD1 (5 bases). The length of the CDR3 is 15 residues. Germline lookup yields CDR1 MDHEN and CDR2 SYDVKM. V gave up 4 bases and J gave up 8 bases, with 17 bases separating them.